These 16 T cell receptor beta chains share one sample of origin, sequenced in a study of T cell responses to AZD1222 COVID-19 vaccine. Here immunoSEQ multiplex PCR was the method, and the copy in TCRdb shows in-frame clones only, minus some. The sample records approximately 170,000 clones, 85% to 90% being singletons. The specimen comprised peripheral blood, sampled on day 0 of AZD1222 vaccination. The source of these receptors is an adult in good health.

The chain joins TRBV18 to TRBJ2-3; D is possibly TRBD1 or TRBD2 (6 bases each). Germline V CDR1 and CDR2: KGHSH, LQKENI. V was cut by 0 bases and J by 3 bases, with 16 bases left in between. The CDR3 has 17 amino acids. CDR3 loop: CASSPPSRGRLTDTQYF. CDR3 nucleotide sequence: TGTGCCAGCTCACCACCTTCCCGGGGGCGTTTGACAGATACGCAGTATTTT. Full variable domain (missing parts from reference TRBV18 and TRBJ2-3): NAGVMQNPRHLVRRRGQEARLRCSPMKGHSHVYWYRQLPEEGLKFMVYLQKENIIDESGMPKERFSAEFPKEGPSILRIQQVVRGDSAAYFCASSPPSRGRLTDTQYFGPGTRLTVL.

The chain is built from TRBV28 and TRBJ2-3, with D maybe TRBD1 (6 bases). The V gene's germline CDR1 is MDHEN and CDR2 SYDVKM. The CDR3 totals 14 residues. V dropped 1 base and J dropped 4 bases, with 9 bases sitting between them. CDR3 in amino acids: CASSLSGDADTQYF. CDR3 sequence (DNA): TGTGCCAGCAGTTTATCAGGGGATGCAGATACGCAGTATTTT.

The chain carries TRBV6-1 and TRBJ2-7; 7 positions agree with TRBD1. The CDR3 sequence is 17 residues long. The germline gives CDR1 MNHNS, CDR2 SASEGT. V gave up 2 bases and J gave up 2 bases; unmatched junction bases: 12. The CDR3 region is CASSESTGRRSPYEQYV. CDR3 DNA sequence: TGTGCCAGCAGTGAATCGACAGGGCGACGTTCACCCTACGAGCAGTACGTC.

The chain has TRBV9 and TRBJ2-7; D is possibly TRBD2 (5 bases). The CDR3 is 15 amino acids. V was trimmed by 4 bases and J by 3 bases, leaving 17 bases between them. CDR1 is SGDLS, CDR2 YYNGEE, per germline. The CDR3 sequence: CASSSEGLGGYEQYF. The CDR3 DNA is TGTGCCAGCAGCTCCGAAGGGCTAGGAGGCTACGAGCAGTACTTC.

The chain has TRBV29-1 and TRBJ2-3, with a weak D call TRBD2 (5 bases). Looked up from germline, CDR1 is SQVTM and CDR2 is ANQGSEA. V lost 3 bases, J lost 2 bases, and 15 bases lay in between. The CDR3 consists of 15 residues. In DNA form, the CDR3 reads TGCAGCGTTGACTCGGGAAGAGAAAACACAGATACGCAGTATTTT. Translating it yields CSVDSGRENTDTQYF.

This clone showed up just once. The V call is TRBV4-1, the J call TRBJ2-2, with 7 bases matching TRBD1. Germline V gene lookup returns CDR1 MGHRA and CDR2 YSYEKL. The CDR3 covers 15 residues. The V gene end was trimmed by 0 bases and the J gene end by 4 bases; junction bases not matched to a gene: 2. The CDR3 nucleotides read TGCGCCAGCAGCCAAGAGAGACAGGGCACCGGGGAGCTGTTTTTT. Amino acids: CASSQERQGTGELFF.

The chain is built from TRBV7-9 and TRBJ1-4; 8 bases align to TRBD1. V dropped 1 base and J dropped 8; count of bases not matched to a gene: 6. Germline-derived CDR1 and CDR2 are SEHNR and FQNEAQ (reference sequence). This CDR3 has 15 amino acids. The DNA for the CDR3 is TGTGCCAGCAGCTTAGTTTCAGGGGGCATGGAAAAACTGTTTTTT. It specifies CASSLVSGGMEKLFF.

The J gene is TRBJ2-3, the V gene TRBV5-4, with D perhaps TRBD2 (6 bases). The CDR3 is made up of 16 amino acids. Germline-derived CDR1 and CDR2 are SGHNT and YYREEE (reference sequence). The V end was cut by 0 bases, the J end by 2 bases, with 13 bases between. The CDR3 reads CASSLGSGGATDTQYF. CDR3 bases: TGTGCCAGCAGCTTGGGGTCGGGCGGGGCCACAGATACGCAGTATTTT.

The rearrangement uses TRBV6-2 or TRBV6-3 and TRBJ1-2; D is uncertain. V was trimmed by 2 bases and J by 4 bases, leaving 5 bases between them. This CDR3 spans 12 amino acids. The germline CDR1 and CDR2 sequences are MNHEY and SVGEGT. The CDR3 DNA reads TGTGCCAGCAGTTACCGGGGCTATGGCTACACCTTC. The encoded protein is CASSYRGYGYTF.

This clone was seen a handful of times. The rearrangement joins TRBV29-1 to TRBJ2-1; possible D gene TRBD1, 6 bases. The CDR3 has 10 amino acids. Germline assignment: CDR1 SQVTM and CDR2 ANQGSEA. Trimming shortened V by 7 bases and J by 10 bases, and 11 bases separated the two germline ends. Here the CDR3 DNA reads TGCAGCGCCCTAGACAGGGAGCAGTTCTTC. Protein sequence: CSALDREQFF.

The CDR3 DNA follows: TGTGCCAGTAGTACCTGGACAGGGGGTGAAGCTTTCTTT. Translating it yields CASSTWTGGEAFF. The genes are TRBV19 and TRBJ1-1; 10 nucleotides align to TRBD1. This CDR3 has 13 amino acids. Germline loops: CDR1 LNHDA, CDR2 SQIVND (reference sequence). Trimming cost V 4 bases and J 7 bases; bases outside gene matches: 3.

This sequence joins TRBV19 and TRBJ2-7; TRBD2 agrees at 7 bases. The CDR3 covers 14 residues. The trim removed 1 base at V and 2 bases at J, leaving 2 bases unmatched. Germline CDR1 LNHDA, CDR2 SQIVND (reference sequence). The DNA for the CDR3 is TGTGCCAGTAGTATAGCGGGGGGACCCTACGAGCAGTACGTC. Its protein product is CASSIAGGPYEQYV.

The chain combines TRBV2 with TRBJ2-5; TRBD2 is a possible D gene (6 bases). Germline lookup yields CDR1 SNHLY and CDR2 FYNNEI. The CDR3 runs to 14 residues. Deletions cut 6 bases from V and 4 bases from J, with 15 bases between. The CDR3 DNA is TGTGCCAGCAGCTTACCGGGACTGGGAGAGACCCAGTACTTC. It encodes CASSLPGLGETQYF. Based on the CDR3 plus reference TRBV2 and TRBJ2-5, the full variable domain is EPEVTQTPSHQVTQMGQEVILRCVPISNHLYFYWYRQILGQKVEFLVSFYNNEISEKSEIFDDQFSVERPDGSNFTLKIRSTKLEDSAMYFCASSLPGLGETQYFGPGTRLLVL.

The genes are TRBV28 and TRBJ1-5; no clear D. The CDR3 extends over 13 amino acids. Trimming took off 2 bases at V and 7 bases at J, with 9 bases between the two ends. The germline gives CDR1 MDHEN, CDR2 SYDVKM. Here the CDR3 reads CASSLQEGQPQHF. CDR3 sequence (DNA): TGTGCCAGCAGTTTACAGGAAGGCCAGCCCCAGCATTTT. Combining the CDR3 with reference TRBV28 and TRBJ1-5 gives the whole variable domain DVKVTQSSRYLVKRTGEKVFLECVQDMDHENMFWYRQDPGLGLRLIYFSYDVKMKEKGDIPEGYSVSREKKERFSLILESASTNQTSMYLCASSLQEGQPQHFGDGTRLSIL.

The chain recombines TRBV5-4 with TRBJ1-3; D perhaps matches TRBD1 (6 bases). Trimming cost V 0 bases and J 0 bases, with 7 bases left between them. Germline CDR1 is SGHNT and CDR2 is YYREEE (reference sequence). This CDR3 comprises 15 residues. CDR3 coding DNA: TGTGCCAGCAGCTTGGACAGGGCCTCTGGAAACACCATATATTTT. Translated, it gives CASSLDRASGNTIYF.

The chain couples TRBV6-5 to TRBJ2-2; no clear D gene. The CDR3 is made up of 13 amino acids. CDR1 MNHEY and CDR2 SVGAGI come from the germline V gene. The ends were cut back, 7 bases at V and 6 bases at J, with 12 bases in the middle. In DNA form, the CDR3 reads TGTGCCAGCATTACCGAGGCCCCCGGGGAGCTGTTTTTT. Translation: CASITEAPGELFF.